Presented here are 18 T cell receptor beta chains from one specimen sequenced in a study of shared clonotypes between healthy human individuals (dated by TCRdb to 2018 to 2021). Libraries were constructed by the immunoSEQ multiplex PCR assay. Not all clones reach the TCRdb copy of this immuneACCESS table, which keeps in-frame sequences only. Checked studies attribute under half of the gap to unresolved V genes and leave the rest unexplained. In all, the sample holds roughly 2.2 million clones, and about 90% of those were seen once. Of the sample, 0.37% falls within the top ten clones. The specimen was naive CD4+ T cells from PBMCs. This specimen's cell subset or site label, per the study, means: CD45RA+ positively selected. These receptors originate from a man between 18 and 29 years old in good health. Some clones in this sample may be carry-over from other donors' samples.

This clone is a singleton in its sample. The chain joins TRBV4-2 to TRBJ2-5, with 12 positions matching TRBD1. Germline assignment: CDR1 LGHNA and CDR2 YNFKEQ. After removal of 4 bases from V and 5 bases from J, the junction contained 5 bases not matched to a gene. The CDR3 contains 15 residues. The CDR3, as DNA: TGTGCCAGCAGCCTCGGGACAGGGGGCGCGGAGACCCAGTACTTC. Its translation is CASSLGTGGAETQYF.

In the case of this clone: The sample carries other DNA sequences with the same CDR3. In DNA form, the CDR3 reads TGCGCCAGCAGCTCGACAGGGGCCAAAAACATTCAGTACTTC. Its protein is CASSSTGAKNIQYF. The gene calls are TRBV5-1 and TRBJ2-4; TRBD1 aligns across 7 bases. In germline, CDR1 is SGHRS, CDR2 YFSETQ. V shed 3 bases and J 1 base; nucleotides not matched to a gene: 1. The CDR3 sequence is 14 residues long.

The V gene is TRBV28, the J gene TRBJ1-4; the D gene is possibly TRBD1 (5 bases). CDR1 is MDHEN and CDR2 is SYDVKM in the germline V gene. This CDR3 contains 15 residues. Deletions cut 6 bases from V and 7 bases from J, with 18 bases between. The CDR3 region has the DNA TGTGCCAGCAGGACCCTTTCTGGGGGTTCTGAAAAACTGTTTTTT. The encoded protein is CASRTLSGGSEKLFF.

V gene TRBV19 combines with J gene TRBJ2-5, with D tentatively TRBD2 (6 bases). With 7 bases removed from V and 2 bases from J, the gap between germline ends came to 20 bases. The CDR3 covers 16 residues. The germline V gene encodes CDR1 LNHDA and CDR2 SQIVND (reference sequence). This chain's CDR3 is CASTQGPGSIQETQYF. Here the CDR3 DNA reads TGTGCCAGTACCCAGGGACCCGGGAGTATTCAAGAGACCCAGTACTTC. The full variable domain, rest sourced from reference TRBV19 and TRBJ2-5, is DGGITQSPKYLFRKEGQNVTLSCEQNLNHDAMYWYRQDPGQGLRLIYYSQIVNDFQKGDIAEGYSVSREKKESFPLTVTSAQKNPTAFYLCASTQGPGSIQETQYFGPGTRLLVL.

This rearrangement joins TRBV11-3 to TRBJ2-1; either TRBD1 or TRBD2 may supply D (5 bases each). The length of the CDR3 is 13 residues. Germline V gene sequence: CDR1 SGHNT, CDR2 YENEEA. Trimming stripped 0 bases from V and 8 bases from J, with 8 bases between. The CDR3 protein is CASSLDRDDEQFF. In DNA form, the CDR3 reads TGTGCCAGCAGCTTAGACAGGGACGATGAGCAGTTCTTC.

Comment on this clone: Other DNA sequences from this sample encode an identical CDR3 as well. The chain carries TRBV9 and TRBJ2-5, with a possible D match to TRBD1 (6 bases). Trimming removed 3 bases from V and 2 bases from J, with 8 bases in between. The germline V gene has CDR1 SGDLS and CDR2 YYNGEE. The CDR3 spans 13 residues. The CDR3 loop is CASSEGQQETQYF. Here the CDR3 DNA reads TGTGCCAGCAGCGAAGGACAGCAAGAGACCCAGTACTTC.

V gene TRBV6-5 combines with J gene TRBJ2-2; 9 bases are a match to TRBD2. CDR1 and CDR2 from the germline V gene are MNHEY and SVGAGI. V shed 4 bases and J 6 bases; nucleotides not matched to a gene: 6. This CDR3 region has 15 residues. In DNA, the CDR3 is TGTGCCAGCAGTTCCCGGCGGGAGGGCCCCGGGGAGCTGTTTTTT. It encodes CASSSRREGPGELFF.

The V call is TRBV27, the J call TRBJ2-1; 9 positions match TRBD2. The CDR3 spans 16 residues. V shed 0 bases and J 7 bases; nucleotides not matched to a gene: 7. Germline-derived CDR1 and CDR2 are MNHEY and SMNVEV (reference sequence). The CDR3 reads CASSLSSAGGGNEQFF. CDR3 DNA sequence: TGTGCCAGCAGTTTATCATCCGCGGGAGGGGGAAATGAGCAGTTCTTC.

CDR3 DNA sequence: TGTGCCAGCAGCTTAGGGGCCGGGACAGGGATCGATGAGCAGTTCTTC. It specifies CASSLGAGTGIDEQFF. The rearrangement uses TRBV7-3 and TRBJ2-1, with 9 bases that match TRBD1. This CDR3 region has 16 residues. CDR1 and CDR2 (germline): SGHTA, FQGTGA. Germline trimming cut 2 bases from V and 8 bases from J; bases unmatched to any gene: 10.

The chain employs TRBV6-1 and TRBJ2-5, with 7 bases that match TRBD1. In germline, CDR1 is MNHNS, CDR2 SASEGT. The CDR3 is 13 residues long. The trim removed 4 bases at V and 5 bases at J, leaving 4 bases unmatched. The CDR3 region is CASSATGLETQYF. In DNA, the CDR3 is TGTGCCAGCAGTGCGACAGGGTTGGAGACCCAGTACTTC.

The rearrangement uses TRBV15 and TRBJ1-2; no reliable D call. Germline CDR1 is LNHNV and CDR2 is YYDKDF (reference sequence). This CDR3 has 12 residues. V was cut by 0 bases and J by 5 bases, with 4 bases left in between. CDR3 in amino acids: CATSREEYGYTF. The CDR3 nucleotides are TGTGCCACCAGCAGAGAGGAGTATGGCTACACCTTC.

CDR3 region: CASSPIRASSGANVLTF. The CDR3 DNA sequence: TGTGCCAGCAGCCCCATCAGGGCGAGCTCTGGGGCCAACGTCCTGACTTTC. This rearrangement joins TRBV5-6 to TRBJ2-6; maybe TRBD1 (5 bases). The V end was cut by 4 bases, the J end by 0 bases, with 14 bases between. The CDR3 consists of 17 residues. In germline, CDR1 is SGHDT, CDR2 YYEEEE.

As for this clone: Other DNA sequences within the sample encode an identical CDR3. The gene calls are TRBV5-1 and TRBJ2-6; no reliable D call. CDR3 length: 15 amino acids. V was clipped by 0 bases and J by 4 bases, with 8 bases between them. Germline V gene lookup returns CDR1 SGHRS and CDR2 YFSETQ. CDR3 nucleotides: TGCGCCAGCAGCTTGGAGGCTTCGGGGGCCAACGTCCTGACTTTC. This gives the protein CASSLEASGANVLTF.

The gene calls are TRBV27 and TRBJ2-7; possibly TRBD1 or TRBD2 for D (5 bases each). The CDR3 totals 13 residues. Trimming stripped 8 bases from V and 5 bases from J, with 16 bases between. The germline gives CDR1 MNHEY, CDR2 SMNVEV (reference sequence). Written as DNA, the CDR3 is TGTGCCAGCGCCCGGGACCCTAGGGACGAGCAGTACTTC. It encodes CASARDPRDEQYF.

This chain joins TRBV7-3 and TRBJ2-1; D remains unclear. V was clipped by 5 bases and J by 4 bases, with 12 bases between them. Germline CDR1 and CDR2: SGHTA and FQGTGA. CDR3 length equals 14 residues. CDR3 nucleotide sequence: TGTGCCAGCAGCCTACTGGGCCGATACAATGAGCAGTTCTTC. It is translated as CASSLLGRYNEQFF.

This clone was seen only a few times. Other DNA sequences in the same sample also yield this CDR3. This chain connects TRBV18 to TRBJ2-1; 8 bases are a match to TRBD2. This CDR3 region has 14 residues. CDR1 and CDR2 (germline): KGHSH, LQKENI. The V gene end was trimmed by 0 bases and the J gene end by 8 bases; junction bases not matched to a gene: 3. For the CDR3, the DNA is TGTGCCAGCTCACCACCCGGACTAGCCGATGAGCAGTTCTTC. Its protein is CASSPPGLADEQFF.

CDR3 bases: TGTGCCAGCAGTAGGGGACAGGCCGCTAACTATGGCTACACCTTC. It yields the protein CASSRGQAANYGYTF. V gene TRBV25-1 combines with J gene TRBJ1-2; 8 bases match TRBD1. Germline assignment: CDR1 MGHDK and CDR2 SYGVNS. This CDR3 has 15 residues. V was clipped by 5 bases and J by 0 bases; unmatched bases: 5.

The rearrangement uses TRBV5-1 and TRBJ1-1, with a possible D match to TRBD1 (5 bases). The CDR3 contains 15 residues. V lost 2 bases and J lost 4, with 15 bases in between. Germline CDR1 SGHRS, CDR2 YFSETQ. DNA of the CDR3: TGCGCCAGCAGCTTATCCTGGGGGGTGCGCACTGAAGCTTTCTTT. Protein product: CASSLSWGVRTEAFF.